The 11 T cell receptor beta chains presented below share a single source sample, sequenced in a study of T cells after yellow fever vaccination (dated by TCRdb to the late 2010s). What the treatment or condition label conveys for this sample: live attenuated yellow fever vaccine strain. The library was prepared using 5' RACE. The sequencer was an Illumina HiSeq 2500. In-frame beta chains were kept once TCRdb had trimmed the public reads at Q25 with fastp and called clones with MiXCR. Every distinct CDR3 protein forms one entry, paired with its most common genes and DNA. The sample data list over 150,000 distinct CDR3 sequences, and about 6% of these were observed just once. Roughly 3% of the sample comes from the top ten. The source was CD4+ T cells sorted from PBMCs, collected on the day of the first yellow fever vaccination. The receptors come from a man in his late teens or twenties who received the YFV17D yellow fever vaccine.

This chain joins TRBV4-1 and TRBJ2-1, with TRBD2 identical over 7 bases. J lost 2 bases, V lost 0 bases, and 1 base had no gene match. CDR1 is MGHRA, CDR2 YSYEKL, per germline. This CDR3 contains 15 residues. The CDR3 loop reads CASSQEAGAYNEQFF. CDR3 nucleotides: TGCGCCAGCAGCCAAGAGGCGGGGGCCTACAATGAGCAGTTCTTC.

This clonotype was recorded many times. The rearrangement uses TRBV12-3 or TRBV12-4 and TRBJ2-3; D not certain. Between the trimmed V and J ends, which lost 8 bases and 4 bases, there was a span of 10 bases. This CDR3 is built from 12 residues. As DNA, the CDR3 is TGTGCCAGCCCGCCCATCTCAGATACGCAGTATTTT. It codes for CASPPISDTQYF.

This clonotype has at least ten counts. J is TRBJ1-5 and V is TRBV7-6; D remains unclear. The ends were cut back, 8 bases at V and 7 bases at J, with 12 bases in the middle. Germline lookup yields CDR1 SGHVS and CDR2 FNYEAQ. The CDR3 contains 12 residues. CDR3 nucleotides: TGTGCCAGCGGGGAGTCCGGGCAGCCCCAGCATTTT. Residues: CASGESGQPQHF.

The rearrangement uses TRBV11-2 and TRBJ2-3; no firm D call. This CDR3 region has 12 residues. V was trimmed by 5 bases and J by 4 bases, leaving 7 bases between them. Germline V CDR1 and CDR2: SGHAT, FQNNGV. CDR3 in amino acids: CASSPVADTQYF. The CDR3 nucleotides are TGTGCCAGCAGCCCGGTTGCAGATACGCAGTATTTT.

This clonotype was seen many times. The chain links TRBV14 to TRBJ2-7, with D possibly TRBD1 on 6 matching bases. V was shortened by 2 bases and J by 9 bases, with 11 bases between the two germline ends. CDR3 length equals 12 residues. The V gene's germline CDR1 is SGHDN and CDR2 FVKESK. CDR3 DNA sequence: TGTGCCAGCAGCCAAAGTTCAGGGGTGCAGTACTTC. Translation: CASSQSSGVQYF. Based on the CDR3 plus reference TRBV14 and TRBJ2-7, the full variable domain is EAGVTQFPSHSVIEKGQTVTLRCDPISGHDNLYWYRRVMGKEIKFLLHFVKESKQDESGMPNNRFLAERTGGTYSTLKVQPAELEDSGVYFCASSQSSGVQYFGPGTRLTVT.

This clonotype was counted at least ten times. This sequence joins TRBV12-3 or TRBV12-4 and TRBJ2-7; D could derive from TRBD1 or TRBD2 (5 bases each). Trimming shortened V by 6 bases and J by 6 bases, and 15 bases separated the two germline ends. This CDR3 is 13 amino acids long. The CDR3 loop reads CASSPRWGFEQYF. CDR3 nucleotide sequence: TGTGCCAGCAGCCCGCGTTGGGGGTTCGAGCAGTACTTC.

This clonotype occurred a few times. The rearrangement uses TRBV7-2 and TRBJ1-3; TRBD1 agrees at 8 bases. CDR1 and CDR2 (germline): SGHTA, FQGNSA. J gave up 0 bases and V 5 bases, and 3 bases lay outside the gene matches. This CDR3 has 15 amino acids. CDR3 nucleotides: TGTGCCAGCAGCGCCGACAGGGGCTCTGGAAACACCATATATTTT. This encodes CASSADRGSGNTIYF.

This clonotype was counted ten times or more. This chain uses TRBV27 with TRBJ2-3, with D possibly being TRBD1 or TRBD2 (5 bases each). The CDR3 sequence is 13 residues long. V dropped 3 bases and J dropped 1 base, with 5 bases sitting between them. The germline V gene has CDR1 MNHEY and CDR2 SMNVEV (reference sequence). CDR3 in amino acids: CASSLGRTDTQYF. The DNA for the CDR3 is TGTGCCAGCAGTTTGGGACGCACAGATACGCAGTATTTT.

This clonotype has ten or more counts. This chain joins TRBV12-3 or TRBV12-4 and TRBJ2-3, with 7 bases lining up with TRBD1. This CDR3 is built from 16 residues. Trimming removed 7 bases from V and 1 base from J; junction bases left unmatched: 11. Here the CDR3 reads CASIQATGLGTDTQYF. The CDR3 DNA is TGTGCCAGCATCCAAGCGACAGGGCTAGGCACAGATACGCAGTATTTT.

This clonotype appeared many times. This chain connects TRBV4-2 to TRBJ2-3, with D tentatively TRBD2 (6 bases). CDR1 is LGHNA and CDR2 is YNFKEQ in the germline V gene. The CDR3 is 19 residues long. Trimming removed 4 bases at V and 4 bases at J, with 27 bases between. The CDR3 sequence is CASSPSTKPGLTNADTQYF. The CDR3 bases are TGTGCCAGCAGCCCATCTACGAAACCGGGACTTACAAACGCAGATACGCAGTATTTT.

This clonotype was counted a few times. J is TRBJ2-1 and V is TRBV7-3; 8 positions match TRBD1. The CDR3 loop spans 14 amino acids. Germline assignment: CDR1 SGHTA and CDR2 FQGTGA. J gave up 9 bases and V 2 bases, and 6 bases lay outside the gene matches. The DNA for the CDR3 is TGTGCCAGCAGCTTAGGGACAGGAAATCCTGAGCAGTTCTTC. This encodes CASSLGTGNPEQFF.